The T cell receptor (beta chain) described here comes from a study of T-cell reconstitution after alpha-beta-depleted transplantation in children. V lost 5 bases and J lost 6, with 17 bases in between. Germline CDR1 reads MNHEY; CDR2 reads SVGEGT. The CDR3 has 15 amino acids. TCRbeta library preparation incorporated unique molecular identifiers. TCRdb independently ran MiXCR on the PCR reads; one entry per CDR3 protein. The profile covers about 610,000 distinct CDR3 sequences, with about 10% appearing a single time and about 4% taken by the ten largest. Source: PBMCs from the stem cell graft donor, taken from the stem cell graft. The sequence was obtained from a human donor who donated a stem cell graft to a child with acute myeloid leukemia. The rearrangement joins TRBV6-2 or TRBV6-3 to TRBJ2-1, with D uncertain. The CDR3 nucleotides are TGTGCCAGCAGTACCCCACAGAAATTATTCAATGAGCAGTTCTTC. Its protein is CASSTPQKLFNEQFF.